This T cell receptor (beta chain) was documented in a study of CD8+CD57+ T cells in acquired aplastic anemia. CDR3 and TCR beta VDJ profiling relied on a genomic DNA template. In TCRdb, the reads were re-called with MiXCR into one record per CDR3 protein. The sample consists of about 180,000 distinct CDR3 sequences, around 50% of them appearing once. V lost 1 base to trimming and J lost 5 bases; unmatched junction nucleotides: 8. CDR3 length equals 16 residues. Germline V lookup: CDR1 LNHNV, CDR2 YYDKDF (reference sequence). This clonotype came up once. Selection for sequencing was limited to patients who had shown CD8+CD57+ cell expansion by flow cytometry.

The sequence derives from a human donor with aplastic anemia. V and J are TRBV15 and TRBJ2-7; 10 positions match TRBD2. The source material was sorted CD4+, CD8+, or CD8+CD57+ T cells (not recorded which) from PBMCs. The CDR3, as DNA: TGTGCCACCAGCAGAGGTCCTCTAGCGGGGGTGGACGAGCAGTACTTC. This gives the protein CATSRGPLAGVDEQYF.